The source of this T cell receptor beta chain is a study of blood T cell repertoires in COVID-19. Study as a whole: Acute and convalescent COVID-19 samples came from the United States, Italy and Spain. Sources were T cells, B-cell-depleted T cells, or PBMCs; the material itself was cDNA or gDNA.

Original methodology: Amplification of reference gene primers was used by the study to estimate nucleated cell counts. Produced via immunoSEQ multiplex PCR; TCRdb's table is partial and in-frame only. V and J calls and clone size come straight from that table; D and trimming were deduced from the DNA. The table records roughly 250,000 clones, nearly 90% of them present only once. Germline V CDR1 and CDR2: SEHNR, FQNEAQ (reference sequence). The CDR3 loop spans 16 amino acids. Germline trimming cut 1 base from V and 0 bases from J; bases unmatched to any gene: 3. This clone was recorded once. This clonotype was sampled from a woman in her forties who had recovered from COVID-19. The V call is TRBV7-9, the J call TRBJ2-3; the match to TRBD2 covers 8 bases. Specimen: peripheral blood. CDR3 protein: CASSLGVAGSTDTQYF. CDR3 DNA sequence: TGTGCCAGCAGCTTAGGAGTAGCGGGGAGCACAGATACGCAGTATTTT.